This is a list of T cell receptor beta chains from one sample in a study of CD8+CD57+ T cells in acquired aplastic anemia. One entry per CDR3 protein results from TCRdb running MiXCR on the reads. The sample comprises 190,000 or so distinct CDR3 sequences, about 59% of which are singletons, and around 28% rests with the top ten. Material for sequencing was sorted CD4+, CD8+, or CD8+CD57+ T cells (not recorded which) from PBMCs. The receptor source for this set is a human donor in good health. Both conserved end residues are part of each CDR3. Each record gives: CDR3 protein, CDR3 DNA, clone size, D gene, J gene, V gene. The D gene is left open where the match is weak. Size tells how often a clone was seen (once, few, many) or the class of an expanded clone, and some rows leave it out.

CDR3: CSANNLAGGSYEQYF; DNA: TGCAGTGCGAATAATCTAGCGGGGGGATCCTACGAGCAGTACTTC; size: .; D: TRBD2; J: TRBJ2-7; V: TRBV20-1
CDR3: CSARDLSGTEQETQYF; DNA: TGCAGTGCTAGAGATCTCAGCGGGACGGAGCAAGAGACCCAGTACTTC; size: .; D: TRBD2; J: TRBJ2-5; V: TRBV20-1
CDR3: CASSLVPSSFQGAGDGYTF; DNA: TGCGCCAGCAGCTTAGTACCTTCTTCGTTCCAGGGAGCAGGGGATGGCTACACCTTC; size: .; D: .; J: TRBJ1-2; V: TRBV5-1
CDR3: CASSSYDSYEQYF; DNA: TGTGCCAGCAGCTCCTACGACTCCTACGAGCAGTACTTC; size: .; D: .; J: TRBJ2-7; V: TRBV6-9
CDR3: CASSSPLGGNGYTF; DNA: TGTGCCAGCAGCTCCCCCTTGGGGGGCAATGGCTACACCTTC; size: .; D: .; J: TRBJ1-2; V: TRBV7-9
CDR3: CASSQDLVAGNRNQPQHF; DNA: TGCGCCAGCAGCCAAGATCTTGTGGCGGGGAATCGCAATCAGCCCCAGCATTTT; size: .; D: .; J: TRBJ1-5; V: TRBV4-3
CDR3: CASSFGGPGYEQYF; DNA: TGTGCCAGCAGCTTCGGGGGGCCGGGCTACGAGCAGTACTTC; size: many; D: .; J: TRBJ2-7; V: TRBV7-2
CDR3: CASSLSSGKDTQYF; DNA: TGTGCCAGCAGTTTATCTAGCGGGAAAGATACGCAGTATTTT; size: .; D: TRBD2; J: TRBJ2-3; V: TRBV6-5
CDR3: CASSVEVGSTTDTQYF; DNA: TGTGCCAGCAGCGTAGAAGTAGGGAGTACCACAGATACGCAGTATTTT; size: .; D: .; J: TRBJ2-3; V: TRBV9
CDR3: CAISESGDLTYNEQFF; DNA: TGTGCCATCAGTGAGTCTGGGGACCTAACCTACAATGAGCAGTTCTTC; size: .; D: .; J: TRBJ2-1; V: TRBV10-3
CDR3: CASSQGNEQFF; DNA: TGCGCCAGCAGCCAAGGGAATGAGCAGTTCTTC; size: many; D: .; J: TRBJ2-1; V: TRBV4-1
CDR3: CATSVGLMNTEAFF; DNA: TGTGCCACCTCCGTTGGGCTGATGAACACTGAAGCTTTCTTT; size: .; D: .; J: TRBJ1-1; V: TRBV9
CDR3: CASSLARTETLNYGYTF; DNA: TGTGCCAGCAGCTTAGCGCGGACAGAAACCCTTAACTATGGCTACACCTTC; size: many; D: .; J: TRBJ1-2; V: TRBV7-8
CDR3: CASRVAGAANEQFF; DNA: TGCGCCAGCAGGGTAGCGGGGGCCGCCAATGAGCAGTTCTTC; size: many; D: TRBD2; J: TRBJ2-1; V: TRBV10-2
CDR3: CSARLAEGGAVETQYF; DNA: TGCAGTGCTAGATTGGCTGAAGGGGGAGCGGTGGAGACCCAGTACTTC; size: .; D: .; J: TRBJ2-5; V: TRBV20-1
CDR3: CASGGSATSMTDTQYF; DNA: TGTGCCAGCGGAGGTTCTGCGACTAGCATGACAGATACGCAGTATTTT; size: .; D: TRBD2; J: TRBJ2-3; V: TRBV19
CDR3: CASSVRTGGSQPQHF; DNA: TGTGCCAGCAGTGTTAGGACAGGGGGAAGTCAGCCCCAGCATTTT; size: few; D: TRBD1; J: TRBJ1-5; V: TRBV2
CDR3: CASSSGTRNEQYF; DNA: TGTGCCAGCAGTTCCGGTACGAGGAACGAGCAGTACTTC; size: .; D: .; J: TRBJ2-7; V: TRBV25-1
CDR3: CASSGARNRQETQYF; DNA: TGTGCCAGCAGTGGGGCACGAAACCGTCAAGAGACCCAGTACTTC; size: .; D: .; J: TRBJ2-5; V: TRBV6-1
CDR3: CASSLLLSQDSYEQYF; DNA: TGTGCCAGCAGCTTACTACTATCGCAGGACTCCTACGAGCAGTACTTC; size: .; D: .; J: TRBJ2-7; V: TRBV7-2
CDR3: CSVAGGATDTQYF; DNA: TGCAGCGTCGCAGGGGGCGCGACAGATACGCAGTATTTT; size: .; D: TRBD1; J: TRBJ2-3; V: TRBV29-1
CDR3: CASSGQDNEAFF; DNA: TGTGCCAGCAGCGGACAGGATAATGAAGCTTTCTTT; size: many; D: TRBD1; J: TRBJ1-1; V: TRBV5-8
CDR3: CASSHGHGTFGQYF; DNA: TGTGCCAGCAGCCACGGACACGGAACGTTCGGGCAGTACTTC; size: .; D: .; J: TRBJ2-7; V: TRBV6-1
CDR3: CASSPGARSYEQYF; DNA: TGTGCCAGCAGCCCAGGGGCGAGATCCTACGAGCAGTACTTC; size: .; D: .; J: TRBJ2-7; V: TRBV7-2
CDR3: CASSQRPGDEKLFF; DNA: TGTGCCAGCAGCCAACGCCCAGGTGATGAAAAACTGTTTTTT; size: .; D: .; J: TRBJ1-4; V: TRBV7-9
CDR3: CSARVNEQFF; DNA: TGCAGTGCTAGGGTCAATGAGCAGTTCTTC; size: .; D: .; J: TRBJ2-1; V: TRBV20-1
CDR3: CASSQDMSGDTEAFF; DNA: TGTGCCAGCAGCCAAGATATGTCGGGGGACACTGAAGCTTTCTTT; size: many; D: .; J: TRBJ1-1; V: TRBV14
CDR3: CAISFEPSYEQYF; DNA: TGTGCCATCTCGTTTGAGCCCTCCTACGAGCAGTACTTC; size: once; D: .; J: TRBJ2-7; V: TRBV10-3
CDR3: CASRINMNTEAFF; DNA: TGTGCCAGCAGAATTAATATGAACACTGAAGCTTTCTTT; size: many; D: .; J: TRBJ1-1; V: TRBV7-9
CDR3: CASRTGALETQYF; DNA: TGCGCCAGCAGGACGGGGGCCCTGGAGACCCAGTACTTC; size: once; D: .; J: TRBJ2-5; V: TRBV10-2
CDR3: CSARGTGGDTIYF; DNA: TGCAGTGCTAGAGGCACAGGGGGTGACACCATATATTTT; size: few; D: TRBD1; J: TRBJ1-3; V: TRBV20-1
CDR3: CAIREEVDWPYEQYF; DNA: TGTGCCATCAGGGAGGAAGTGGACTGGCCCTACGAGCAGTACTTC; size: many; D: .; J: TRBJ2-7; V: TRBV10-3
CDR3: CASKPDRGRGETQYF; DNA: TGTGCCAGCAAACCGGACAGGGGCCGTGGAGAGACCCAGTACTTC; size: medium-sized; D: TRBD1; J: TRBJ2-5; V: TRBV12-3/TRBV12-4
CDR3: CASTKDSYEQYF; DNA: TGTGCCAGTACGAAAGACTCCTACGAGCAGTACTTC; size: .; D: .; J: TRBJ2-7; V: TRBV2
CDR3: CASSIDRAAQSPLHF; DNA: TGTGCCAGTAGTATAGATCGAGCCGCTCAGTCACCCCTCCACTTT; size: few; D: .; J: TRBJ1-6; V: TRBV19
CDR3: CASSFRQPITDTQYF; DNA: TGTGCCAGCAGCTTTCGACAGCCGATCACAGATACGCAGTATTTT; size: .; D: .; J: TRBJ2-3; V: TRBV7-2
CDR3: CASTARAGEQFF; DNA: TGTGCCAGCACCGCAAGGGCGGGAGAGCAGTTCTTC; size: once; D: .; J: TRBJ2-1; V: TRBV7-9
CDR3: CASSLAGAAGYTF; DNA: TGTGCCAGCAGCTTAGCGGGGGCAGCTGGCTACACCTTC; size: few; D: .; J: TRBJ1-2; V: TRBV7-2
CDR3: CASSLAGGSDTQYF; DNA: TGTGCCAGCAGCTTAGCAGGGGGATCGGATACGCAGTATTTT; size: many; D: .; J: TRBJ2-3; V: TRBV7-6
CDR3: CASSGTSGLAGGPSDYEQYF; DNA: TGTGCCAGTAGCGGAACCTCCGGACTAGCGGGAGGGCCCTCTGACTACGAGCAGTACTTC; size: .; D: TRBD2; J: TRBJ2-7; V: TRBV19
CDR3: CASSKTESYGYTF; DNA: TGTGCCAGCAGTAAGACAGAAAGCTATGGCTACACCTTC; size: .; D: .; J: TRBJ1-2; V: TRBV12-3/TRBV12-4
CDR3: CSVEVRYQETQYF; DNA: TGCAGCGTTGAGGTGAGGTACCAAGAGACCCAGTACTTC; size: many; D: .; J: TRBJ2-5; V: TRBV29-1
CDR3: CASSLDRISYEQYF; DNA: TGTGCCAGCAGCTTGGACAGGATCTCCTACGAGCAGTACTTC; size: many; D: .; J: TRBJ2-7; V: TRBV5-8
CDR3: CASSGGVGNEKLFF; DNA: TGTGCCAGCAGTGGAGGTGTGGGTAATGAAAAACTGTTTTTT; size: once; D: .; J: TRBJ1-4; V: TRBV2
CDR3: CASSVYGGGATDTQYF; DNA: TGTGCCAGCAGCGTATACGGCGGGGGGGCCACAGATACGCAGTATTTT; size: .; D: TRBD2; J: TRBJ2-3; V: TRBV9
CDR3: CSASTFDTYEQYF; DNA: TGCAGCGCTTCCACCTTTGATACCTACGAGCAGTACTTC; size: many; D: .; J: TRBJ2-7; V: TRBV29-1
CDR3: CASGSGTGLSEAFF; DNA: TGTGCTAGTGGTTCCGGGACAGGGTTGTCTGAAGCTTTCTTT; size: .; D: TRBD1; J: TRBJ1-1; V: TRBV12-5
CDR3: CAIRSTDTYEQYF; DNA: TGTGCCATCAGGTCGACGGATACCTACGAGCAGTACTTC; size: .; D: .; J: TRBJ2-7; V: TRBV10-3